The 20 T cell receptor beta chains below were found in one sample sequenced in a study of T cell responses to AZD1222 COVID-19 vaccine. The method was immunoSEQ multiplex PCR; TCRdb's version includes in-frame clones alone and lacks a portion of them. This sample has roughly 120,000 clones; roughly 91% occur once, and the top ten carry 2.5% to 3%. Sequencing used peripheral blood, obtained on day 0 of AZD1222 vaccination. All receptors come from an adult in good health.

The rearrangement uses TRBV21-1 and TRBJ2-2. TRBV21-1 is listed as a pseudogene. The CDR3 is 15 amino acids. This CDR3 is CASSKGTPNTGELFF. The DNA of the CDR3 is TGTGCCAGCAGCAAAGGGACCCCGAACACCGGGGAGCTGTTTTTT.

The rearrangement joins TRBV3-1 (or the pseudogene TRBV3-2) to TRBJ2-5; no reliable D call. The germline V gene has CDR1 LGHDT and CDR2 YNNKEL (reference sequence). This CDR3 spans 14 amino acids. Trimming stripped 3 bases from V and 1 base from J, with 9 bases between. The CDR3 nucleotides read TGTGCCAGCAGCCATCGAACGGTCCAAGAGACCCAGTACTTC. Amino acid sequence: CASSHRTVQETQYF.

The chain has TRBV4-3 and TRBJ2-3; 13 bases match TRBD2. CDR1 is LGHNA and CDR2 is YSLEER in the germline V gene. The ends lost 2 bases at V and 2 bases at J; junction bases unmatched: 4. This CDR3 contains 17 residues. For the CDR3, the DNA is TGCGCCAGCAGCCAAATCGGGACTAGCGGGATCACAGATACGCAGTATTTT. Translation: CASSQIGTSGITDTQYF.

The chain carries TRBV7-2 and TRBJ1-5; D is ambiguous. V lost 3 bases and J lost 0, with 3 bases in between. CDR1 and CDR2 from the germline V gene are SGHTA and FQGNSA. The CDR3 spans 13 residues. The CDR3 nucleotides are TGTGCCAGCAGCTTCTTTAGCAATCAGCCCCAGCATTTT. Its translation is CASSFFSNQPQHF.

The chain recombines TRBV6-2 or TRBV6-3 with TRBJ2-3; possibly TRBD2 for D (7 bases). From germline, CDR1 is MNHEY and CDR2 SVGEGT. V lost 4 bases and J 4 bases, leaving 15 bases between the germline ends. This CDR3 is built from 15 residues. This CDR3 is CASSSPGGLADTQYF. DNA of the CDR3: TGTGCCAGCAGTTCCCCCGGGGGGCTAGCAGATACGCAGTATTTT.

This chain uses TRBV1 with TRBJ2-7; TRBD2 was called by the table and not checked on the DNA. TRBV1 is flagged as a pseudogene. CDR3 length: 15 amino acids. Written as DNA, the CDR3 is TGCACCAGCATAGTGGCCCGGGAAGTCTTCTACGAGCAGTACTTC. Translating it yields CTSIVAREVFYEQYF.

The chain couples TRBV9 to TRBJ1-1, with 8 positions matching TRBD1. This CDR3 contains 14 residues. Germline V gene sequence: CDR1 SGDLS, CDR2 YYNGEE. J was trimmed by 5 bases and V by 4 bases; bases with no gene match: 7. The CDR3 region is CASSPRTGWTEAFF. The CDR3 nucleotides read TGTGCCAGCAGCCCCAGGACAGGGTGGACTGAAGCTTTCTTT.

The gene calls are TRBV19 and TRBJ1-5; D remains unclear. With 0 bases removed from V and 4 bases from J, the gap between germline ends came to 10 bases. This CDR3 contains 15 residues. From germline, CDR1 is LNHDA and CDR2 SQIVND (reference sequence). CDR3 sequence: CASSIDELENQPQHF. CDR3 nucleotide sequence: TGTGCCAGTAGTATAGATGAATTAGAAAATCAGCCCCAGCATTTT.

The rearrangement joins TRBV5-4 to TRBJ2-6; the D is unclear. V lost 0 bases to trimming and J lost 1 base, with 8 bases between them. CDR1 SGHNT and CDR2 YYREEE come from the germline V gene (reference sequence). This CDR3 region has 16 residues. Here the CDR3 reads CASSLAGPSGANVLTF. The CDR3 DNA sequence: TGTGCCAGCAGCTTGGCCGGTCCGTCTGGGGCCAACGTCCTGACTTTC.

V is TRBV9 and J is TRBJ1-1; a weak D match, TRBD1 (6 bases). The CDR3 has 19 amino acids. Germline-derived CDR1 and CDR2 are SGDLS and YYNGEE. V was shortened by 3 bases and J by 5 bases, with 29 bases between the two germline ends. The CDR3 region has the DNA TGTGCCAGCAGCGCAAACACCGGGAGGGGGAGGAGACTGGGTACTGAAGCTTTCTTT. Protein product: CASSANTGRGRRLGTEAFF.

CDR3 DNA sequence: TGTGCCAGCAGTTACAGAGGACAGGGTATTAACTATGGCTACACCTTC. Amino acids: CASSYRGQGINYGYTF. The J gene is TRBJ1-2, the V gene TRBV6-6; the match to TRBD1 covers 8 bases. The trim removed 2 bases at V and 1 base at J, leaving 6 bases unmatched. The CDR3 is made up of 16 amino acids. Germline loops: CDR1 MNHNY, CDR2 SVGAGI (reference sequence).

The table lists this clone with a count of one. This chain connects TRBV7-9 to TRBJ1-1; 7 nucleotides agree with TRBD1. Germline CDR1 SEHNR, CDR2 FQNEAQ (reference sequence). The CDR3 is 13 amino acids. The V gene end was trimmed by 5 bases and the J gene end by 4 bases; junction bases not matched to a gene: 4. DNA for the CDR3: TGTGCCAGCAGCCCACAGGGGTCCACTGAAGCTTTCTTT. This translates into CASSPQGSTEAFF.

The chain carries TRBV7-6 and TRBJ1-1, with D unclear. V was pared by 2 bases and J by 4 bases, with 17 bases between. Germline lookup yields CDR1 SGHVS and CDR2 FNYEAQ. The CDR3 extends over 16 amino acids. The CDR3 sequence: CASSLSKREWGTEAFF. CDR3 in DNA: TGTGCCAGCAGCTTAAGTAAAAGGGAGTGGGGCACTGAAGCTTTCTTT.

The chain combines TRBV7-2 with TRBJ1-6; D remains unclear. Trimming shortened V by 2 bases and J by 6 bases, and 8 bases separated the two germline ends. The CDR3 runs to 14 residues. The germline gives CDR1 SGHTA, CDR2 FQGNSA. CDR3 amino acids: CASSLKRINSPLHF. The CDR3 DNA sequence: TGTGCCAGCAGCTTAAAACGGATTAATTCACCCCTCCACTTT.

This clone was observed a single time. The rearrangement joins TRBV10-3 to TRBJ2-7, with 9 bases matching TRBD1. The CDR3 totals 15 residues. Germline trimming cut 6 bases from V and 0 bases from J; bases unmatched to any gene: 6. The germline V gene has CDR1 ENHRY and CDR2 SYGVKD. CDR3 sequence (DNA): TGTGCCATCAGAGCCGGGACAGGGAGCTCCTACGAGCAGTACTTC. Translation gives CAIRAGTGSSYEQYF.

The V call is TRBV5-1, the J call TRBJ1-4; D is unclear. Germline lookup yields CDR1 SGHRS and CDR2 YFSETQ. The CDR3 spans 13 residues. V was shortened by 1 base and J by 7 bases, with 8 bases between the two germline ends. The CDR3 here is CASSLFGSEKLFF. CDR3 nucleotide sequence: TGCGCCAGCAGCTTGTTCGGGAGTGAAAAACTGTTTTTT. Looking up the rest from reference TRBV5-1 and TRBJ1-4 gives the full variable domain: KAGVTQTPRYLIKTRGQQVTLSCSPISGHRSVSWYQQTPGQGLQFLFEYFSETQRNKGNFPGRFSGRQFSNSRSEMNVSTLELGDSALYLCASSLFGSEKLFFGSGTQLSVL.

The CDR3 DNA follows: TGTGCCAGCAGTGAATTTTCAGGGGGCGATGGCTACACCTTC. Residues: CASSEFSGGDGYTF. V gene TRBV25-1 combines with J gene TRBJ1-2, with 8 positions matching TRBD1. The CDR3 consists of 14 residues. CDR1 and CDR2 (germline): MGHDK, SYGVNS. The V segment lost 1 base and the J segment 6 bases; nucleotides outside the gene matches: 4.

This clone was counted between two and nine times. The chain carries TRBV27 and TRBJ1-6, with D possibly TRBD1 on 5 matching bases. V was cut by 8 bases and J by 4 bases, with 12 bases left in between. The CDR3 has 14 amino acids. CDR1 and CDR2 from the germline V gene are MNHEY and SMNVEV (reference sequence). The CDR3 loop reads CASGRDWYNSPLHF. The CDR3 region has the DNA TGTGCCAGCGGCAGGGATTGGTATAATTCACCCCTCCACTTT.

A note on this clone: This same CDR3 is encoded by further DNA sequences in the sample. The chain carries TRBV7-6 and TRBJ2-2; D unresolved. This CDR3 spans 12 amino acids. Per germline, CDR1 SGHVS and CDR2 FNYEAQ. V lost 1 base and J lost 5, with 2 bases in between. CDR3: CASSLGTGELFF. CDR3 DNA: TGTGCCAGCAGCTTAGGTACCGGGGAGCTGTTTTTT. Full variable domain (remainder filled in from reference TRBV7-6 and TRBJ2-2): GAGVSQSPRYKVTKRGQDVALRCDPISGHVSLYWYRQALGQGPEFLTYFNYEAQQDKSGLPNDRFSAERPEGSISTLTIQRTEQRDSAMYRCASSLGTGELFFGEGSRLTVL.

This CDR3 is CASSQETGRGEQYF. CDR3 DNA sequence: TGTGCCAGCAGCCAAGAGACGGGACGAGGCGAGCAGTACTTC. The chain carries TRBV3-1 (or the pseudogene TRBV3-2) and TRBJ2-7; D is possibly TRBD1 or TRBD2 (5 bases each). There are 14 residues in the CDR3. Trimming left V 0 bases short and J 6 bases short, with 12 bases between. Germline loops: CDR1 LGHDT, CDR2 YNNKEL (reference sequence).